The rows below give T cell receptor beta chains drawn from one sample of a study of blood T cells in healthy people across ages. Each CDR3 protein is one row after TCRdb ran MiXCR on the 5' RACE reads. The repertoire holds more than 1,400,000 distinct CDR3 sequences, with around 39% as singletons. Sequenced sample: blood. These receptor sequences come from a woman younger than 35 in good health. CDR3s include the opening cysteine and the closing phenylalanine or tryptophan. D genes are given only for firm matches.

v_call,d_call,cdr3_length,cdr3_aa
TRBV7-2,NA,14,CASSSDNGNGKLFF
TRBV4-1,TRBD1,14,CASRNPGQGYEQYF
TRBV7-3,NA,15,CASSPGRLVTDTQYF
TRBV10-2,NA,15,CASSGDTDRYYGYTF
TRBV3-1,TRBD2,17,CASSPPGLAGAHNEQFF
TRBV10-3,NA,13,CAITRQQDSPLHF
TRBV10-3,NA,15,CATRTVEGGQNIQYF
TRBV7-2,NA,14,CASSSLTSGDGYTF
TRBV7-9,TRBD2,18,CASSSLAGGPEFHNEQFF
TRBV4-2,NA,13,CASSQDLGFRAFF
TRBV6-1,TRBD1,15,CASRGPGRGTDEQYF
TRBV9,TRBD1,17,CASSARSDRTRNTEAFF
TRBV5-1,NA,17,CASGYLSGGAPYNEQFF
TRBV2,NA,15,CASSEAALSYQPQHF
TRBV2,NA,14,CASSGGPPTDTQYF
TRBV28,NA,14,CTSSSISIGETQYF
TRBV6-1,NA,14,CASSEGTISQPQHF
TRBV11-1,NA,15,CASSLALGHADTQYF
TRBV4-2,TRBD2,16,CASSQDRGGATDTQYF
TRBV6-2/TRBV6-3,NA,14,CASSDSKEGEKLFF
TRBV4-1,NA,15,CASSLTRGSNQPQHF
TRBV9,TRBD2,16,CASSVGLAGLSDTQYF
TRBV7-9,TRBD2,15,CASSLVGLASYEQYF
TRBV10-3,NA,11,CAISDGRTLHF
TRBV9,NA,13,CASSVGPSEPGFF
TRBV5-1,TRBD2,17,CASSLLAGGSSYNEQFF
TRBV7-2,NA,13,CASSLTPDQPQHF
TRBV3-1,NA,13,CASSQDESYEQYF
TRBV6-1,TRBD1,15,CASSEPGDREIGYTF
TRBV10-2,NA,16,CASSDVRPSSYNEQFF
TRBV30,NA,15,CAWSEASTAGDGYTF
TRBV20-1,TRBD2,14,CSARGLATTDTQYF
TRBV7-2,TRBD1,17,CASSKGQPSYLNSPLHF
TRBV27,TRBD1,15,CASSTWTGATDTQYF
TRBV20-1,TRBD2,15,CSAQRELAATDTQYF
TRBV12-3/TRBV12-4,TRBD1,14,CASSSATGTGGYTF
TRBV6-1,TRBD2,12,CASSSGRSEQYF
TRBV20-1,NA,12,CSASGNYNEQFF
TRBV18,NA,13,CASSPGLNTEAFF
TRBV7-3,TRBD1,15,CASSEASQGAGEAFF
TRBV7-3,TRBD1,16,CASSRSGTVGNYGYTF
TRBV20-1,NA,16,CSARDRVKGGGYEQYF
TRBV5-1,TRBD1,15,CASSLGSGTGYEQYF
TRBV7-2,NA,14,CASRQGRSTDTQYF
TRBV28,TRBD1,16,CASSFGTGGLLGGYTF
TRBV2,NA,15,CASSSGKGANYGYTF
TRBV5-1,NA,16,CASSPSRVSSYNEQFF
TRBV4-1,TRBD2,16,CASSLADLGGTGELFF
TRBV12-3/TRBV12-4,NA,14,CASSPVRGGTEAFF
TRBV7-9,TRBD2,14,CASSFPTSEETQYF
TRBV10-3,NA,15,CAISDGWQGEETQFF
TRBV4-2,NA,15,CASSQDLPPDYEQYF
TRBV7-3,TRBD1,14,CASSLDRVGDTQYF